This TCR beta chain was observed in a study of T cell responses to AZD1222 COVID-19 vaccine. The method was immunoSEQ multiplex PCR; TCRdb's version includes in-frame clones alone and lacks a portion of them. The sample has over 130,000 clones, more than 70% seen once. Study-wide points: Spike was spanned by vaccine-associated CD4 TCRs, with dominance at 160-218 and 743-854. Scientists sampled the repertoires only once the peak T cell response had passed. Increased Spike-specific TCR breadth and depth were observed after two AZD1222 doses. Just a handful of AZD1222 recipients tested seropositive at baseline.

For this clone: Its antigen is currently unknown.

The sequence was collected from an adult who received the AZD1222 COVID-19 vaccine. The starting material was peripheral blood, obtained 28 days after the second AZD1222 dose.

Here the CDR3 reads CAIPGQGLYGYTF. CDR3 nucleotide sequence: TGTGCCATCCCGGGACAGGGGTTGTATGGCTACACCTTC. The chain combines TRBV10-3 with TRBJ1-2; TRBD1 matches 10 bases. Trimming at V came to 8 bases and at J to 5 bases, leaving 5 bases not matched to a gene. Germline CDR1 and CDR2: ENHRY and SYGVKD. This CDR3 has 13 amino acids.